Each of the 5 T cell receptor beta chains below was sequenced from the same sample in a study of blood T cells in healthy people across ages. Combining a sample-barcoded 5' primer with a J-beta primer mix, a second PCR ran for 7 to 11 cycles. TCRdb analysed the 5' RACE reads with MiXCR anew, one entry per CDR3 protein. Of fewer than 1.5 million distinct CDR3 sequences detected, 35% to 45% appear once; the ten largest clones hold 7.9%. The sequencing input was blood. These receptors were obtained from a woman aged 18-35 years in good health.

This clonotype was seen more than once but under ten times. The chain couples TRBV3-1 to TRBJ2-1; 11 bases align to TRBD2. CDR1 is LGHDT and CDR2 is YNNKEL in the germline V gene (reference sequence). J was trimmed by 3 bases and V by 5 bases; bases with no gene match: 15. This CDR3 has 19 amino acids. The CDR3 DNA reads TGTGCCAGCAGCTTCGGGACGGATAGCGGGGGGGTGCTCTACAATGAGCAGTTCTTC. Its translation: CASSFGTDSGGVLYNEQFF.

In this sample, this clonotype turned up a few times. J is TRBJ2-1 and V is TRBV10-3; 11 bases map to TRBD2. Germline-derived CDR1 and CDR2 are ENHRY and SYGVKD. V trimming: 6 bases; J trimming: 4 bases; junction bases outside the gene matches: 5. CDR3 length: 15 amino acids. CDR3: CAIRAGLAGYNEQFF. The CDR3 DNA reads as TGTGCCATCAGGGCTGGACTAGCGGGTTACAATGAGCAGTTCTTC.

The J gene is TRBJ2-1, the V gene TRBV4-1, with 7 bases identical to TRBD1. Germline loops: CDR1 MGHRA, CDR2 YSYEKL. The CDR3 totals 15 residues. V lost 5 bases, J lost 6 bases, and 10 bases stayed unmatched. The CDR3 DNA reads as TGCGCCAGCAGCGCTGGGACAGTGGGTAGCAATGAGCAGTTCTTC. Its translation is CASSAGTVGSNEQFF.

This clonotype was counted once. V usage is TRBV29-1 and J usage is TRBJ1-2, with D uncertain. This CDR3 region has 11 residues. V lost 3 bases and J lost 6, with 8 bases in between. Germline lookup yields CDR1 SQVTM and CDR2 ANQGSEA. The CDR3 nucleotides read TGCAGCGTTGAGGGAGTAAATGGCTACACCTTC. Its translation: CSVEGVNGYTF.

V is TRBV5-5 and J is TRBJ2-7; a possible D gene is TRBD1 (5 bases). The CDR3 spans 14 residues. Germline V gene sequence: CDR1 SGHKS, CDR2 YYEKEE (reference sequence). V gave up 6 bases and J gave up 1 base, with 14 bases separating them. CDR3 in amino acids: CASTPDSKSYEQYF. CDR3 sequence (DNA): TGTGCCAGCACCCCCGACAGTAAGTCCTACGAGCAGTACTTC.